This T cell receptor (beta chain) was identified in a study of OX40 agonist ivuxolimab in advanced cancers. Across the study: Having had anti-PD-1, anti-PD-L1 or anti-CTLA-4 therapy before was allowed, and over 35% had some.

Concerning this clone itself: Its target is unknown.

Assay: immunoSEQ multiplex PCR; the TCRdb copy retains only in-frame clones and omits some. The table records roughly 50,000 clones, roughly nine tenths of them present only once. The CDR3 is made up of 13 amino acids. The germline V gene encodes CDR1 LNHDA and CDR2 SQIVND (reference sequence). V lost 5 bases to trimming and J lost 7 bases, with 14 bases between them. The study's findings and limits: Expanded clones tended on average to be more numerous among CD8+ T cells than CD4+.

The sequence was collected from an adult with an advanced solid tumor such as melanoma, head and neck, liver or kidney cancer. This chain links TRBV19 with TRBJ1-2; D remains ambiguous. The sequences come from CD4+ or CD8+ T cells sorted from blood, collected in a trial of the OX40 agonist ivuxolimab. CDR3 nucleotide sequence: TGTGCCAGTAGTCCCACGGACCGGAGTGGCTACACCTTC. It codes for CASSPTDRSGYTF.